A selection of T cell receptor beta chains follows, all from one sample in a study of tumor-infiltrating lymphocytes in primary liver carcinoma. TCRdb re-derived calls from the multiplex PCR reads in MiXCR, one entry per CDR3 protein. The sample has more than 70,000 distinct CDR3 sequences, roughly 72% seen once. Material for sequencing was liver tumor tissue from sampling region 1. The origin of the receptors is a man aged 35 to 55 with primary liver carcinoma and hepatitis B virus infection. The CDR3 runs from the conserved cysteine through the conserved F or W. The D gene is left open where the match is weak. The size of a clone is reported for some rows only, either as once, few or many, or as a class for expanded clones.

>TRBV12-3/TRBV12-4|NA|TRBJ2-5|TRBD2
TGTGCCAACAAGCGGGAGGTGTCGGAGACCCAGTACTTC
CANKREVSETQYF
>TRBV2|few|TRBJ2-5|NA
TGTGCCAGCAGTGTTCACAGGGTGGGAGAGACCCAGTACTTC
CASSVHRVGETQYF
>TRBV7-9|once|TRBJ2-3|NA
TGTGCCAGCAGCTTAGGCAGTAGCAGGAGGGCCGGCATAGATACGCAGTATTTT
CASSLGSSRRAGIDTQYF
>TRBV29-1|NA|TRBJ2-5|NA
TGCAGCGTTGGATGGGGCGGTAAGATCCAGTACTTC
CSVGWGGKIQYF
>TRBV29-1|medium-sized|TRBJ2-5|TRBD1
TGCAGCGTTGACAGGGGGCAAGAGACCCAGTACTTC
CSVDRGQETQYF
>TRBV6-1|many|TRBJ1-3|NA
TGTGCCAGCAGTTTGCAGGGCTCTGGAAACACCATATATTTT
CASSLQGSGNTIYF
>TRBV11-2|NA|TRBJ2-2|TRBD1
TGTGTCAGCAGCTTTGATCGGGACAGGGTCGGCACCCGGGGGCTGTTTTTT
CVSSFDRDRVGTRGLFF
>TRBV6-1|NA|TRBJ2-1|NA
TGTGCCAGCAGCGATGACATCTACAATGAGCAGTTCTTC
CASSDDIYNEQFF
>TRBV12-3/TRBV12-4|many|TRBJ2-1|TRBD2
TGTGCCAGCAATCCTAGCGGGAGAGATGAGCAGTTCTTC
CASNPSGRDEQFF
>TRBV29-1|NA|TRBJ2-5|NA
TGCAGCGTTGGTGGGATGGCCACTGAGACGCAGTACTTC
CSVGGMATETQYF
>TRBV10-3|NA|TRBJ2-1|NA
TGTACCATCAGTGATGACTGGGTAAGGAATGAGCAGTTCTTC
CTISDDWVRNEQFF
>TRBV12-5|many|TRBJ2-2|NA
TGTGCTAGTGGTTTCTCCGGGGTATCGAACACCGGGGAGCTGTTTTTT
CASGFSGVSNTGELFF
>TRBV14|NA|TRBJ2-7|NA
TGTGCCAGCAGCCAAGGGACATACTACGAGCATTACTTC
CASSQGTYYEHYF
>TRBV4-1|NA|TRBJ2-7|NA
TGCGCCAGCAGCCAAGGGTCGACTTTCTCCAACGAGCAGTATTTC
CASSQGSTFSNEQYF
>TRBV6-5|NA|TRBJ2-7|NA
TGTGCCAACAGTTACTCCGTGGGGACCTACGATCAGTACTTC
CANSYSVGTYDQYF
>TRBV11-2|NA|TRBJ2-5|TRBD2
TGTGCCAGCAGCTTAGATGCCCCGAACCTACTAGCGGGAGGTCTAGAGACCCAGTACTTC
CASSLDAPNLLAGGLETQYF
>TRBV2|NA|TRBJ2-6|NA
TGTGCCAGCAGTGACATCTCCGGGGCCAACGTCCCGACTTTC
CASSDISGANVPTF
>TRBV12-3/TRBV12-4|NA|TRBJ1-2|TRBD1
TGTTCCAGCAGTCTCAGGGACAGGCCTAACTATGGCCACACCTTC
CSSSLRDRPNYGHTF
>TRBV6-2/TRBV6-3|NA|TRBJ2-1|NA
TGTGCCAGCAGTTACGCTGGGACATTTTACAATGAGCGGTTCTTC
CASSYAGTFYNERFF
>TRBV11-2|NA|TRBJ2-2|TRBD2
TGCGCCAGTAGCCCAAGCGGGAGGGGTACCGGGGAGCTGCTTTTT
CASSPSGRGTGELLF
>TRBV11-1|NA|TRBJ1-1|NA
TGTGCCAGCAGCTTAGGGACGCACACTGAGACATTCTTT
CASSLGTHTETFF
>TRBV28|NA|TRBJ1-1|NA
TGTGTCAGCACTCTAACTAACAGGGCCCCCGCTGAAGCTTTCTTC
CVSTLTNRAPAEAFF
>TRBV7-9|NA|TRBJ2-5|NA
TGTGCCAACGTACAGGGTGTGGGAGAGGCCCAGTACTTC
CANVQGVGEAQYF
>TRBV20-1|NA|TRBJ2-1|NA
TGCAGTGCCGTACCGACCTACAATGAGCAGTTCTTC
CSAVPTYNEQFF
>TRBV30|NA|TRBJ1-4|NA
TGTGCCCGGAGTATCCTGAGTTCAACTAATGAAAAACTGTTTTTT
CARSILSSTNEKLFF
>TRBV24-1|NA|TRBJ2-3|NA
TGTGCCACCAGTGTAGGGACGGCAGGGAGCACAGATACGCAGTATTTT
CATSVGTAGSTDTQYF
>TRBV9|few|TRBJ1-1|TRBD1
TGTGCCAGCAGCGTCCTAACAGGGGACACTGAAGCTTTCTTT
CASSVLTGDTEAFF
>TRBV12-3/TRBV12-4|many|TRBJ2-2|TRBD2
TGTGCCAGCAGTCCCCCTCCCGGGACTAGCGGGAGGGCGGGGACCGGGGAGCTGTTTTTT
CASSPPPGTSGRAGTGELFF
>TRBV5-6|many|TRBJ2-2|TRBD1
TGTGCCAGCAGCGAGACCGGGACAGGGAACACCGGGGAGCTGTTTTTT
CASSETGTGNTGELFF
>TRBV7-3|many|TRBJ2-1|TRBD2
TGTGCCAGCAGCTTAGGCGGGAGTAATGGGGATGAGCAGTTCTTC
CASSLGGSNGDEQFF
>TRBV20-1|NA|TRBJ2-3|NA
TGCAGTGCTAGTCTACGGGGCGGAAGCACAGATACGCAGTATTTT
CSASLRGGSTDTQYF
>TRBV29-1|NA|TRBJ2-3|NA
TGCAGTGTTGCAGGTGAAGGGGATGCGCAGTATTTT
CSVAGEGDAQYF
>TRBV4-1|NA|TRBJ2-1|NA
TGCGCCAGCGGCCTCCAAGCGCGCAGCTCCTACAATGAGCAGTTCTTC
CASGLQARSSYNEQFF
>TRBV29-1|many|TRBJ1-2|NA
TGCAGCGTATCACCGGGAGTCCTTCGCTATGGCTACACCTTC
CSVSPGVLRYGYTF
>TRBV11-2|medium-sized|TRBJ2-1|TRBD2
TGTGCCAGCAGCTCGCGACTAGCGGGAGTGGAAGAGCAGTTCTTC
CASSSRLAGVEEQFF
>TRBV10-1|NA|TRBJ2-5|TRBD2
TGCGCCAGTTGTGGCGGGACTAGCGGGCAAGAGACCCAGTACTTC
CASCGGTSGQETQYF
>TRBV29-1|NA|TRBJ2-1|TRBD2
TGCATCGCCGCCTGGACTAGCAGGAGCTCCTACAATGAGCAGTTCTTC
CIAAWTSRSSYNEQFF
>TRBV29-1|NA|TRBJ2-3|TRBD2
TGCAGTGTTGAAGGTAGCGGGGGGAGCACAGATACGCAGTATTTT
CSVEGSGGSTDTQYF
>TRBV20-1|few|TRBJ1-2|NA
TGCAGTGCCATACACTATGGCTACACCTTC
CSAIHYGYTF
>TRBV29-1|many|TRBJ2-7|NA
TGCAGCGTTGGAGGGGGGGCCTACGAGCAGTACTTC
CSVGGGAYEQYF
>TRBV29-1|NA|TRBJ2-7|NA
NA
CSVGAGSRQYF
>TRBV5-8|many|TRBJ2-3|NA
TGTGCCAGCAGCTTGGTATCGTCCTACACAGATACGCAGTATTTT
CASSLVSSYTDTQYF
>TRBV11-2|NA|TRBJ2-5|TRBD2
TGTGCCGGCAGCTTATATGCCCCGAACCCACTAGCGGGAGGTCGAGAGACTCAGTACTTC
CAGSLYAPNPLAGGRETQYF
>TRBV4-1|NA|TRBJ2-1|TRBD2
TGCGCCAGCAGCGTAACCGGGACTAGCAGGGACAATGATCAGTTCTTC
CASSVTGTSRDNDQFF
>TRBV11-2|few|TRBJ2-7|NA
TGTGCCAGTAGCTTAACAGACGGAGCCTACGAGCAGCACTTC
CASSLTDGAYEQHF
>TRBV28|many|TRBJ2-5|TRBD1
TGTGCCAGCAGTCTGATACGACAGGGGTACGAGACCCAGTACTTC
CASSLIRQGYETQYF
>TRBV29-1|NA|TRBJ2-1|NA
TGCAGCGTTGCTGATGAGATAAGTGAGCAGTTCTTC
CSVADEISEQFF
>TRBV6-2/TRBV6-3|NA|TRBJ2-2|NA
TGTACCGGCAGTTGGGATCCGGCGAACACCGGGGAGCTGTTTTTT
CTGSWDPANTGELFF
>TRBV5-4|NA|TRBJ2-5|NA
TGTGCCAGTAGCTTGAGTGTCAGTATGGAGACCCAATACTTC
CASSLSVSMETQYF
>TRBV11-3|NA|TRBJ1-5|NA
TGTGCCAACAGCTTCCAGACCGCTTGCAATCAGCCCCAGCATTTT
CANSFQTACNQPQHF
>TRBV7-9|many|TRBJ2-5|TRBD1
TGTGCCAGCAGCGATATTTCCGGGACAGGGAAGCAGACCCAGTACTTC
CASSDISGTGKQTQYF
>TRBV5-4|NA|TRBJ2-7|NA
TGTGCCAGCAGTTTGTCTGGGATATCCTACGAGCAGTACTTC
CASSLSGISYEQYF
>TRBV11-1|few|TRBJ2-7|TRBD1
TGTGCCAGCAGCTCAAGTACAGGGGGCAACGAACAGTACTTC
CASSSSTGGNEQYF
>TRBV4-2|NA|TRBJ2-1|TRBD2
TGTACCGGCAGCCAGGCGGGGACTAGCGTCTACAATGAGCAGTTCTTC
CTGSQAGTSVYNEQFF
>TRBV6-1|NA|TRBJ1-5|NA
TGTGTCAGCTGCGATACAGGTGATGCCCCCCAGCATTTT
CVSCDTGDAPQHF
>TRBV18|few|TRBJ2-1|NA
TGTGCCAGCTCACCAAAAAGAGGGCCGGGAAATGAGCAGTTCTTC
CASSPKRGPGNEQFF
>TRBV29-1|NA|TRBJ2-7|NA
TGCAGCGTTTATCACGAAACCAGTACCTACGAGCAGTACTTC
CSVYHETSTYEQYF